The rows below give T cell receptor beta chains drawn from one sample of a study of cytomegalovirus exposure and HLA in healthy donors. Generated by immunoSEQ multiplex PCR, the TCRdb table keeps only in-frame clones and is missing some. The sample shows tens of thousands of clones, around 90% of them seen only once. Sequenced sample: PBMCs. These TCRs come from a woman younger than 35 in good health and CMV-seropositive. The CDR3 runs from the conserved cysteine through the conserved F or W. Fields, in order: V gene, clone size, J gene, CDR3 length, D gene, CDR3 DNA, CDR3 protein. A D gene is named only where the DNA matches it firmly. The size field is filled for only some rows; it gives once, few, many or a size class.

v_call: TRBV19
clone_size: NA
j_call: TRBJ2-1
cdr3_length: 14
d_call: TRBD1
cdr3_nt: TGTGCCAGTAGTGAGGGGGCCACCTACAATGAGCAGTTCTTC
cdr3_aa: CASSEGATYNEQFF

v_call: TRBV6-4
clone_size: NA
j_call: TRBJ1-1
cdr3_length: 14
d_call: TRBD1
cdr3_nt: TGTGCCAGCAAAGGGACAGAAAAGAACACTGAAGCTTTCTTT
cdr3_aa: CASKGTEKNTEAFF

v_call: TRBV30
clone_size: NA
j_call: TRBJ2-2
cdr3_length: 13
d_call: NA
cdr3_nt: TGTGCCTGGAGGGTAGCGGATACCGGGGAGCTGTTTTTT
cdr3_aa: CAWRVADTGELFF

v_call: TRBV9
clone_size: NA
j_call: TRBJ2-3
cdr3_length: 14
d_call: NA
cdr3_nt: TGTGCCAGCAGCGCGGACATTAGCACAGATACGCAGTATTTT
cdr3_aa: CASSADISTDTQYF

v_call: TRBV4-1
clone_size: NA
j_call: TRBJ1-2
cdr3_length: 16
d_call: NA
cdr3_nt: TGCGCCAGCAGCCAAGATTATGGCAGCGGGAACTATGGCTACACCTTC
cdr3_aa: CASSQDYGSGNYGYTF

v_call: TRBV5-6
clone_size: NA
j_call: TRBJ2-2
cdr3_length: 17
d_call: TRBD2
cdr3_nt: TGTGCCAGCAGCTCGGGACTAGCGGGAGGGAACACCGGGGAGCTGTTTTTT
cdr3_aa: CASSSGLAGGNTGELFF

v_call: TRBV18
clone_size: NA
j_call: TRBJ2-1
cdr3_length: 13
d_call: NA
cdr3_nt: TGTGCCAGCTCACAGAGCTCCTACAATGAGCAGTTCTTC
cdr3_aa: CASSQSSYNEQFF

v_call: TRBV28
clone_size: NA
j_call: TRBJ1-4
cdr3_length: 15
d_call: TRBD1
cdr3_nt: TGTGCCAGCAGTTTGCCCGGGACAGGGGATGAAAAACTGTTTTTT
cdr3_aa: CASSLPGTGDEKLFF

v_call: TRBV4-3
clone_size: once
j_call: TRBJ2-7
cdr3_length: 15
d_call: NA
cdr3_nt: TGCGCCAGCAGCCAAGCCGGGGGAAGTCCCTACGAGCAGTACTTC
cdr3_aa: CASSQAGGSPYEQYF

v_call: TRBV2
clone_size: NA
j_call: TRBJ2-1
cdr3_length: 15
d_call: TRBD2
cdr3_nt: TGTGCCAGCAGCGCCTCCGGCGGGAGTAAGTCGTGGCAGTTCTTC
cdr3_aa: CASSASGGSKSWQFF

v_call: TRBV30
clone_size: NA
j_call: TRBJ2-1
cdr3_length: 15
d_call: NA
cdr3_nt: TGTGCCTGGAGTCACCTATCGGCAGGAAGGAATGAGCAGTTCTTC
cdr3_aa: CAWSHLSAGRNEQFF

v_call: TRBV6-5
clone_size: NA
j_call: TRBJ2-7
cdr3_length: 16
d_call: TRBD1
cdr3_nt: TGTGCCAGCAGTTACTCGATAGGGACAGAAGGCTACGAGCAGTACTTC
cdr3_aa: CASSYSIGTEGYEQYF

v_call: TRBV6-1
clone_size: NA
j_call: TRBJ2-1
cdr3_length: 15
d_call: TRBD2
cdr3_nt: TGTGCCAGCAGTGAAGGGGGGGGGTCCTACAATGAGCAGTTCTTC
cdr3_aa: CASSEGGGSYNEQFF

v_call: TRBV29-1
clone_size: NA
j_call: TRBJ2-2
cdr3_length: 17
d_call: TRBD2
cdr3_nt: TGCAGCGTTGAGGGACTAGCGGGAGTGACGAACACCGGGGAGCTGTTTTTT
cdr3_aa: CSVEGLAGVTNTGELFF

v_call: TRBV6-5
clone_size: NA
j_call: TRBJ2-5
cdr3_length: 11
d_call: TRBD2
cdr3_nt: TGTGCCAGCGGGAGGGGTGAGACCCAGTACTTC
cdr3_aa: CASGRGETQYF

v_call: TRBV6-5
clone_size: NA
j_call: TRBJ1-1
cdr3_length: 15
d_call: TRBD1
cdr3_nt: TGTGCCAGCACCTTGACAGGGGCTATGAACACTGAAGCTTTCTTT
cdr3_aa: CASTLTGAMNTEAFF

v_call: TRBV10-2
clone_size: NA
j_call: TRBJ2-7
cdr3_length: 13
d_call: NA
cdr3_nt: TGCGCCAGCAGGTTGGGGAGCTCCTACGAGCAGTACTTC
cdr3_aa: CASRLGSSYEQYF

v_call: TRBV4-2
clone_size: NA
j_call: TRBJ1-4
cdr3_length: 18
d_call: NA
cdr3_nt: TGTGCCAGCAGCCAAGATCCTTTCTCCGAGGCGACTAATGAAAAACTGTTTTTT
cdr3_aa: CASSQDPFSEATNEKLFF

v_call: TRBV5-4
clone_size: few
j_call: TRBJ2-7
cdr3_length: 16
d_call: TRBD2
cdr3_nt: TGTGCCAGCAGCTTGTATACCGGGGGGAAGGCCTACGAGCAGTACTTC
cdr3_aa: CASSLYTGGKAYEQYF

v_call: TRBV6-1
clone_size: NA
j_call: TRBJ2-7
cdr3_length: 14
d_call: NA
cdr3_nt: TGTGCCAGCAGTGAAGTTGCGGGCTACTACGAGCAGTACTTC
cdr3_aa: CASSEVAGYYEQYF

v_call: TRBV6-1
clone_size: NA
j_call: TRBJ1-1
cdr3_length: 13
d_call: TRBD1
cdr3_nt: TGTGCCAGCAGAAAGACAGGGGGCACTGAAGCTTTCTTT
cdr3_aa: CASRKTGGTEAFF

v_call: TRBV15
clone_size: NA
j_call: TRBJ1-4
cdr3_length: 15
d_call: NA
cdr3_nt: TGTGCCACCAGCAAAAACAGGGTTACTAATGAAAAACTGTTTTTT
cdr3_aa: CATSKNRVTNEKLFF

v_call: TRBV7-6
clone_size: NA
j_call: TRBJ2-2
cdr3_length: 16
d_call: TRBD2
cdr3_nt: TGTGCCAGCAGCCCAGGACTAGCGGCAAACACCGGGGAGCTGTTTTTT
cdr3_aa: CASSPGLAANTGELFF

v_call: TRBV6-5
clone_size: NA
j_call: TRBJ2-7
cdr3_length: 14
d_call: NA
cdr3_nt: TGTGCCAGCAGTTACTTTTCGCGGGTTGCCGAGCAGTACTTC
cdr3_aa: CASSYFSRVAEQYF

v_call: TRBV7-9
clone_size: NA
j_call: TRBJ2-4
cdr3_length: 16
d_call: NA
cdr3_nt: TGTGCCAGCAGCTTAGGAACAGGGCTAGCCAAAAACATTCAGTACTTC
cdr3_aa: CASSLGTGLAKNIQYF

v_call: TRBV7-2
clone_size: once
j_call: TRBJ2-3
cdr3_length: 15
d_call: NA
cdr3_nt: TGTGCCAGCAGCTCCTGGACTCCCGGCACAGATACGCAGTATTTT
cdr3_aa: CASSSWTPGTDTQYF

v_call: TRBV12-1
clone_size: NA
j_call: TRBJ2-3
cdr3_length: 14
d_call: NA
cdr3_nt: TGTGCCAGCAGCTTTACGGCGGGAGATAATACGCAGTATTTT
cdr3_aa: CASSFTAGDNTQYF

v_call: TRBV6-1
clone_size: NA
j_call: TRBJ1-1
cdr3_length: 15
d_call: NA
cdr3_nt: TGTGCCAGCAGTGAAGAAGTGGGGGGTTCCGTTGAAGCTTTCTTT
cdr3_aa: CASSEEVGGSVEAFF

v_call: TRBV5-1
clone_size: NA
j_call: TRBJ1-4
cdr3_length: 13
d_call: NA
cdr3_nt: TGCGCCAGCAAGGTTGGAGGGAATGAAAAACTGTTTTTT
cdr3_aa: CASKVGGNEKLFF

v_call: TRBV27
clone_size: NA
j_call: TRBJ1-4
cdr3_length: 14
d_call: TRBD1
cdr3_nt: TGTGCCAGCAGATCCGGACAGGGACGGGAAAAACTGTTTTTT
cdr3_aa: CASRSGQGREKLFF

v_call: TRBV6-5
clone_size: NA
j_call: TRBJ1-2
cdr3_length: 14
d_call: NA
cdr3_nt: TGTGCCAGCAGTTCCCCCAGGGGTAACTATGGCTACACCTTC
cdr3_aa: CASSSPRGNYGYTF

v_call: TRBV18
clone_size: NA
j_call: TRBJ2-2
cdr3_length: 17
d_call: TRBD1
cdr3_nt: TGTGCCAGCTCACCCCTCTTAAGGGGGCCGGACACCGGGGAGCTGTTTTTT
cdr3_aa: CASSPLLRGPDTGELFF

v_call: TRBV11-2
clone_size: once
j_call: TRBJ2-5
cdr3_length: 14
d_call: TRBD2
cdr3_nt: TGTGCCAGCAGCTTAAGGGTCACGCCGGGAGGCCAGTACTTC
cdr3_aa: CASSLRVTPGGQYF

v_call: TRBV4-1
clone_size: NA
j_call: TRBJ2-7
cdr3_length: 13
d_call: NA
cdr3_nt: TGCGCCAGCAGCCGTGGCGCGGTGACCGAGCAGTACTTC
cdr3_aa: CASSRGAVTEQYF

v_call: TRBV10-3
clone_size: NA
j_call: TRBJ2-5
cdr3_length: 18
d_call: NA
cdr3_nt: TGTGCCATCAGTGAGTCAGTCGGGGGGCTACCAGGGCAAGAGACCCAGTACTTC
cdr3_aa: CAISESVGGLPGQETQYF

v_call: TRBV5-1
clone_size: few
j_call: TRBJ1-2
cdr3_length: 15
d_call: NA
cdr3_nt: TGCGCCAGCAGCATCGGGACACTCGCTAACTATGGCTACACCTTC
cdr3_aa: CASSIGTLANYGYTF

v_call: TRBV19
clone_size: once
j_call: TRBJ1-2
cdr3_length: 14
d_call: NA
cdr3_nt: TGTGCCAGTAGTAGGGAGGGACATACCTATGGCTACACCTTC
cdr3_aa: CASSREGHTYGYTF